The TCR beta chain under discussion was sequenced for a study of human T cells and chemical hapten exposure. CDR3 size: 16 residues. V lost 3 bases and J 1 base, leaving 16 bases between the germline ends. The germline CDR1 and CDR2 sequences are PRHDT and FYEKMQ (reference sequence). Time point reported: patch test 2, 6 weeks after DPC sensitization. Documented treatment: therapeutic diphenylcyclopropenone sensitization with weekly scalp DPC. A single record per CDR3 protein comes from TCRdb applying MiXCR to the RACE reads. Altogether more than 90,000 distinct CDR3 sequences are present, over 10% being singletons, with the ten largest covering 3.2%. This clonotype was found many times.

This chain connects TRBV13 to TRBJ2-7; possible D gene TRBD2, 5 bases. The receptor comes from a middle-aged woman with alopecia areata. Some clones in this sample may be carry-over from other donors' samples. The sample was whole blood, taken in connection with sensitization to the hapten diphenylcyclopropenone (DPC). The CDR3 coding sequence is TGTGCCAGCAGCTTGGGTGCCGGGGTTGGATCCTACGAGCAGTACTTC. As protein: CASSLGAGVGSYEQYF. Combining the CDR3 with reference TRBV13 and TRBJ2-7 gives the whole variable domain AAGVIQSPRHLIKEKRETATLKCYPIPRHDTVYWYQQGPGQDPQFLISFYEKMQSDKGSIPDRFSAQQFSDYHSELNMSSLELGDSALYFCASSLGAGVGSYEQYFGPGTRLTVT.